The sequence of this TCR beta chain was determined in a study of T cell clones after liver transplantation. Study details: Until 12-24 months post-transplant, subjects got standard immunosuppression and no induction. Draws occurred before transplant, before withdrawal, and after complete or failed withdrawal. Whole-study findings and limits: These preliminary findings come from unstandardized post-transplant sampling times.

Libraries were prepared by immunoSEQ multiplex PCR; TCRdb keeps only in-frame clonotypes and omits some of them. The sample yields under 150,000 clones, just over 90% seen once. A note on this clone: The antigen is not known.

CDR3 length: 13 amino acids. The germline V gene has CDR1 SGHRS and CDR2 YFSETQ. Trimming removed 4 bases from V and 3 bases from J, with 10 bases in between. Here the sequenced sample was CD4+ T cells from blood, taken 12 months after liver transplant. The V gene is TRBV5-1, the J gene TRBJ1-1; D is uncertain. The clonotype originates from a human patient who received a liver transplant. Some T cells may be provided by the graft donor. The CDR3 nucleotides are TGCGCCAGCAGCCCCACCCCGGACACTGAAGCTTTCTTT. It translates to CASSPTPDTEAFF.